The 21 T cell receptor beta chains presented below share a single source sample, sequenced in a study of blood T cell repertoires in COVID-19. Clones were read by immunoSEQ multiplex PCR, and TCRdb kept only the in-frame ones, dropping some. The table has roughly 130,000 clones, 70% to 85% seen once. The specimen was peripheral blood. Source of these receptors: a woman in her seventies with acute or convalescent COVID-19.

This clone appeared a few times. This chain connects TRBV12-3 or TRBV12-4 to TRBJ2-5; D gene uncertain. V lost 4 bases and J 4 bases, leaving 4 bases between the germline ends. The CDR3 totals 11 residues. CDR3 region: CASSSLETQYF. For the CDR3, the DNA is TGTGCCAGCAGTTCTCTAGAGACCCAGTACTTC.

The V call is TRBV29-1, the J call TRBJ1-2; 9 positions agree with TRBD1. Trimming cost V 3 bases and J 6 bases; bases outside gene matches: 8. The CDR3 totals 14 residues. Germline V gene data show CDR1 as SQVTM and CDR2 as ANQGSEA. Here the CDR3 DNA reads TGCAGCGTTGATTCGGGACAGGGAAGAGATGGCTACACCTTC. It translates to CSVDSGQGRDGYTF.

The chain combines TRBV3-1 (or the pseudogene TRBV3-2) with TRBJ2-1; 11 bases fit TRBD1. V lost 4 bases to trimming and J lost 2 bases; unmatched junction nucleotides: 7. The CDR3 consists of 17 residues. Germline V gene data show CDR1 as LGHDT and CDR2 as YNNKEL (reference sequence). CDR3 sequence (DNA): TGTGCCAGCAGCCCGAGGGACAGGGGGAATACCTACAATGAGCAGTTCTTC. Its translation is CASSPRDRGNTYNEQFF.

The gene calls are TRBV7-9 and TRBJ2-2; 9 bases are shared with TRBD1. Trimming cost V 4 bases and J 6 bases; bases outside gene matches: 9. This CDR3 spans 16 amino acids. Looked up from germline, CDR1 is SEHNR and CDR2 is FQNEAQ (reference sequence). The CDR3 sequence: CASSYTGTGRSGELFF. CDR3 nucleotide sequence: TGTGCCAGCAGCTACACCGGGACAGGGAGGTCCGGGGAGCTGTTTTTT.

The chain employs TRBV10-3 and TRBJ2-7; TRBD2 aligns across 9 bases. The CDR3 runs 14 residues. V was pared by 2 bases and J by 7 bases, with 6 bases of the junction left unmatched. Germline-derived CDR1 and CDR2 are ENHRY and SYGVKD. CDR3: CAISEGGGAKEQYV. The DNA for the CDR3 is TGTGCCATCAGTGAGGGCGGGGGGGCTAAAGAGCAGTACGTC.

This clone was counted only a few times. The chain links TRBV2 to TRBJ2-7; 8 bases agree with TRBD1. Germline V CDR1 and CDR2: SNHLY, FYNNEI. CDR3 length: 12 amino acids. The J segment lost 7 bases and the V segment lost 6 bases, leaving 5 bases of the junction unmatched. In DNA form, the CDR3 reads TGTGCCAGCAGAGGCGACAGGGGTGAGCAGTACTTC. Amino acids: CASRGDRGEQYF. The full variable domain, completed using reference TRBV2 and TRBJ2-7, is EPEVTQTPSHQVTQMGQEVILRCVPISNHLYFYWYRQILGQKVEFLVSFYNNEISEKSEIFDDQFSVERPDGSNFTLKIRSTKLEDSAMYFCASRGDRGEQYFGPGTRLTVT.

The V call is TRBV9, the J call TRBJ2-2; 8 bases agree with TRBD1. The germline V gene has CDR1 SGDLS and CDR2 YYNGEE. V trimming: 4 bases; J trimming: 1 base; junction bases outside the gene matches: 6. The CDR3 runs to 16 residues. The CDR3 loop reads CASSYSGTGNTGELFF. The DNA for the CDR3 is TGTGCCAGCAGCTACTCCGGGACAGGGAACACCGGGGAGCTGTTTTTT.

About this clone: The same CDR3 also results from other DNA sequences found in this sample. The rearrangement joins TRBV9 to TRBJ2-5; TRBD2 matches 8 bases. Unmatched junction bases numbered 4, after V lost 2 bases and J lost 4 bases. This CDR3 region has 14 residues. Germline CDR1 and CDR2: SGDLS and YYNGEE. The CDR3 here is CASSVSSGGETQYF. The CDR3 nucleotides are TGTGCCAGCAGCGTTTCCAGCGGGGGAGAGACCCAGTACTTC.

This clone showed up just once. The V and J genes are TRBV7-2 and TRBJ1-4; 7 positions match TRBD1. CDR1 is SGHTA and CDR2 is FQGNSA in the germline V gene. The CDR3 consists of 14 residues. V gave up 5 bases and J gave up 8 bases; unmatched junction bases: 8. CDR3 DNA: TGTGCCAGCAGCCCCGACAGGGCAGGGGAAAAACTGTTTTTT. It yields the protein CASSPDRAGEKLFF.

The gene calls are TRBV11-2 and TRBJ1-2, with 8 bases aligning to TRBD1. Germline loops: CDR1 SGHAT, CDR2 FQNNGV. The V segment lost 1 base and the J segment 4 bases; nucleotides outside the gene matches: 2. CDR3 length equals 14 residues. The CDR3 DNA reads as TGTGCCAGCAGCTTAGTGACAGGGGCCTATGGCTACACCTTC. It translates to CASSLVTGAYGYTF.

V is TRBV9 and J is TRBJ2-5; D is possibly TRBD2 (6 bases). V dropped 4 bases and J dropped 3 bases, with 16 bases sitting between them. The CDR3 totals 15 residues. The germline CDR1 and CDR2 sequences are SGDLS and YYNGEE. The CDR3 is CASSPRRGGEETQYF. The CDR3 nucleotides read TGTGCCAGCAGCCCCCGAAGGGGCGGGGAAGAGACCCAGTACTTC.

The chain combines TRBV5-1 with TRBJ2-3, with 8 bases lining up with TRBD1. The CDR3 runs 14 residues. CDR1 is SGHRS and CDR2 is YFSETQ in the germline V gene. The V segment lost 3 bases and the J segment 5 bases; nucleotides outside the gene matches: 5. Here the CDR3 reads CASSSGQGLDTQYF. CDR3 sequence (DNA): TGCGCCAGCAGCTCCGGACAGGGCTTAGATACGCAGTATTTT.

The chain links TRBV27 to TRBJ1-2; 7 bases are a match to TRBD1. This CDR3 is built from 16 residues. CDR1 is MNHEY and CDR2 is SMNVEV in the germline V gene (reference sequence). Germline trimming cut 6 bases from V and 5 bases from J; bases unmatched to any gene: 15. CDR3 coding DNA: TGTGCCAGCAGAACCGGACGGGGGACAGCGGCGTATGGCTACACCTTC. Protein product: CASRTGRGTAAYGYTF.

The V gene is TRBV19, the J gene TRBJ2-7, with TRBD2 identical over 7 bases. The CDR3 loop spans 15 amino acids. The germline V gene encodes CDR1 LNHDA and CDR2 SQIVND (reference sequence). The J segment lost 2 bases and the V segment lost 9 bases, leaving 13 bases of the junction unmatched. CDR3 sequence reads: CASNLGPGGAYEQYF. The CDR3 DNA sequence: TGTGCCAGCAACCTCGGGCCGGGAGGAGCCTACGAGCAGTACTTC.

The chain recombines TRBV11-3 with TRBJ1-3; 9 bases align to TRBD1. The CDR3 sequence is 14 residues long. The germline CDR1 and CDR2 sequences are SGHNT and YENEEA. With V trimmed by 3 bases and J by 9 bases, 6 bases remained unmatched. The CDR3 here is CASSFRDREATIYF. CDR3 DNA sequence: TGTGCCAGCAGCTTCCGGGACAGGGAGGCCACCATATATTTT.

This clone appeared a single time. This chain joins TRBV27 and TRBJ1-4, with D hard to call. The V end lost 1 base, the J end lost 6 bases, and 6 bases lay between the germline ends. The length of the CDR3 is 13 residues. Germline CDR1 and CDR2: MNHEY and SMNVEV (reference sequence). This CDR3 is CASSLFQDEKLFF. CDR3 bases: TGTGCCAGCAGTTTATTCCAGGATGAAAAACTGTTTTTT.

The chain combines TRBV6-2 or TRBV6-3 with TRBJ1-2, with no clear D. V lost 3 bases, J lost 4 bases, and 15 bases lay in between. From germline, CDR1 is MNHEY and CDR2 SVGEGT. This CDR3 contains 15 residues. CDR3 residues: CASSYVRSELYGYTF. CDR3 in DNA: TGTGCCAGCAGTTATGTCAGGTCCGAACTCTATGGCTACACCTTC.

This sequence joins TRBV24-1 and TRBJ1-5; D call uncertain. This CDR3 contains 13 residues. The V end was cut by 12 bases, the J end by 2 bases, with 13 bases between. The germline V gene has CDR1 KGHDR and CDR2 SFDVKD. The chain's CDR3 is CALLIWGNQPQHF. Written as DNA, the CDR3 is TGTGCCCTACTAATATGGGGCAATCAGCCCCAGCATTTT.

The chain couples TRBV5-6 to TRBJ2-5; 7 nucleotides align to TRBD1. Per germline, CDR1 SGHDT and CDR2 YYEEEE. The V segment lost 1 base and the J segment 5 bases; nucleotides outside the gene matches: 2. The CDR3 is 13 amino acids. CDR3 sequence (DNA): TGTGCCAGCAGCTTGACAGGGGCGGAGACCCAGTACTTC. Amino acids: CASSLTGAETQYF.

V gene TRBV19 combines with J gene TRBJ1-2; D not certain. The CDR3 has 15 amino acids. V dropped 1 base and J dropped 2 bases, with 11 bases sitting between them. Germline CDR1 is LNHDA and CDR2 is SQIVND (reference sequence). DNA of the CDR3: TGTGCCAGTAGTATAGGTGGAGGGTTAAACTATGGCTACACCTTC. This translates into CASSIGGGLNYGYTF.

This clone came up a few times. The chain recombines TRBV2 with TRBJ1-3; D not certain. Germline CDR1 and CDR2: SNHLY and FYNNEI. Trimming removed 8 bases from V and 4 bases from J, with 9 bases in between. The CDR3 has 12 residues. The CDR3 is CASLSRGNTIYF. The DNA for the CDR3 is TGTGCCAGCCTTTCACGGGGAAACACCATATATTTT.